This TCR beta chain was retrieved from a study of blood T cells in healthy people across ages. The CDR3 consists of 14 residues. PCR was performed a second time for 7 to 11 cycles using a sample-barcoded 5' primer and a J-beta primer mix. MiXCR, applied by TCRdb to the 5' RACE reads, yields one record per CDR3 protein. In the table there are about 1.7 million distinct CDR3 sequences, roughly 30% of which are singletons. There are many counts of this clonotype. A much larger clonotype is one base distant, so this may be a read error. The specimen sequenced was blood. This receptor was obtained from a young woman in good health. The chain is built from TRBV12-3 or TRBV12-4 and TRBJ2-6; possibly TRBD1 for D (6 bases). CDR3: CASDSGAGANVRTF. CDR3 nucleotides: TGTGCCAGCGATTCCGGGGCAGGGGCCAACGTCCGGACTTTC.